The entry that follows covers one TCR beta chain sequence. 5'RACE template switching generated TCR cDNA, adding a universal primer site and UMIs. TCRdb recomputed calls from the 5' RACE reads with MiXCR, one row per CDR3 protein. The table lists approximately 58,000 distinct CDR3 sequences, approximately 5.5% of them singletons. This sample was included in a study of T cells after yellow fever vaccination. Study results and limitations: Post-booster reappearance was seen for most primary-vaccination clones (about 95% CD4, about 90% CD8). The secondary response showed a weaker magnitude and a faster peak, day 5 versus 15. Contaminating bulk clonotypes could be abundant in FACS-sorted repertoires.

The CDR3 has 12 residues. Germline CDR1 is KGHSH and CDR2 is LQKENI. V dropped 3 bases and J dropped 5 bases, with 5 bases sitting between them. The receptor was derived from a man aged 18 to 30 who received the YFV17D yellow fever vaccine. The sample in question was PBMCs, either bulk or a sorted T-cell subset (CD4+, CD8+, memory, or dextramer-sorted; not recorded which), obtained on the day of the yellow fever booster vaccination. The chain combines TRBV18 with TRBJ1-5; the D is unclear. CDR3 protein: CASSPPHQPQHF. CDR3 DNA: TGTGCCAGCTCACCCCCTCATCAGCCCCAGCATTTT.